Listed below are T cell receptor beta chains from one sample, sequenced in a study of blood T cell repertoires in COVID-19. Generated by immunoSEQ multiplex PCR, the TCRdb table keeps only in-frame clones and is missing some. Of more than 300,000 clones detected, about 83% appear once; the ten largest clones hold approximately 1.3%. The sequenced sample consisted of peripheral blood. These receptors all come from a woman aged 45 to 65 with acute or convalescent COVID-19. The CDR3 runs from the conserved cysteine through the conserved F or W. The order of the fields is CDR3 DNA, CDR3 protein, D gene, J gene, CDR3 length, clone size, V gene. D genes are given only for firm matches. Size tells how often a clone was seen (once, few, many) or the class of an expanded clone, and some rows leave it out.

DNA: TGCGCCAGCAGCCAACCTAAGGACAGGGGGGATCAGGATGAGCAGTTCTTC; CDR3: CASSQPKDRGDQDEQFF; D: TRBD1; J: TRBJ2-1; length: 17; size: NA; V: TRBV4-1
DNA: TGTGCCAGCAGTGATGGTAGGACAGGCACGCAAGAGACCCAGTACTTC; CDR3: CASSDGRTGTQETQYF; D: TRBD1; J: TRBJ2-5; length: 16; size: few; V: TRBV2
DNA: TGTGCCATTGGACAGGGGGGGAACACTGAAGCTTTCTTT; CDR3: CAIGQGGNTEAFF; D: TRBD1; J: TRBJ1-1; length: 13; size: NA; V: TRBV27
DNA: TGTGCCAGCAGCTTAAGTGGGACAAGGACTGAAGCTTTCTTT; CDR3: CASSLSGTRTEAFF; D: NA; J: TRBJ1-1; length: 14; size: NA; V: TRBV7-3
DNA: TGTGCCAGCTCATCTCTACTAGCGGGGGGATTCACCGGGGAGCTGTTTTTT; CDR3: CASSSLLAGGFTGELFF; D: TRBD2; J: TRBJ2-2; length: 17; size: NA; V: TRBV18
DNA: TGCAGTGCTAGTAACCACGGGAGGGCATACAATGAGCAGTTCTTC; CDR3: CSASNHGRAYNEQFF; D: TRBD2; J: TRBJ2-1; length: 15; size: NA; V: TRBV20-1
DNA: TGTGCCAGTACAGGGGGGCGCGGTCAGCCCCAGCATTTT; CDR3: CASTGGRGQPQHF; D: TRBD1; J: TRBJ1-5; length: 13; size: NA; V: TRBV19
DNA: TGTGCCAGCAGCCGCCGGGAGACCCAGTACTTC; CDR3: CASSRRETQYF; D: NA; J: TRBJ2-5; length: 11; size: NA; V: TRBV6-2/TRBV6-3
DNA: TGCAGCGTTGAATATAAGATAGTGCAGGGGGCCACTGAAGCTTTCTTT; CDR3: CSVEYKIVQGATEAFF; D: TRBD1; J: TRBJ1-1; length: 16; size: NA; V: TRBV29-1
DNA: TGTGCCAGCAGTTACTCACCGGGGGAGGGGTCTGAAGCTTTCTTT; CDR3: CASSYSPGEGSEAFF; D: NA; J: TRBJ1-1; length: 15; size: NA; V: TRBV6-5
DNA: TGTGCCAGCAGCCCGGGGACTAGCGGGGTAGTAGATACGCAGTATTTT; CDR3: CASSPGTSGVVDTQYF; D: TRBD2; J: TRBJ2-3; length: 16; size: few; V: TRBV3-1/TRBV3-2
DNA: TGTGCCGGATTCACAGGGTCGGGGAACACTGAAGCTTTCTTT; CDR3: CAGFTGSGNTEAFF; D: NA; J: TRBJ1-1; length: 14; size: NA; V: TRBV6-5
DNA: TGTGCCACCAGTGATCTAGACAGGGCGGAGGGCTACACCTTC; CDR3: CATSDLDRAEGYTF; D: TRBD1; J: TRBJ1-2; length: 14; size: NA; V: TRBV24-1
DNA: TGTGCCAGCTCACCAGTTAGGGACAGTAGCACTGAAGCTTTCTTT; CDR3: CASSPVRDSSTEAFF; D: TRBD1; J: TRBJ1-1; length: 15; size: NA; V: TRBV18
DNA: TGTGCCAGCAGCTTTCCCGGACTAGCGGGATCCTACGAGCAGTACTTC; CDR3: CASSFPGLAGSYEQYF; D: TRBD2; J: TRBJ2-7; length: 16; size: many; V: TRBV7-9
DNA: TGTGCTAGTGGTTTGTTCACAGGGGGCGAGCAGTACTTC; CDR3: CASGLFTGGEQYF; D: TRBD1; J: TRBJ2-7; length: 13; size: few; V: TRBV12-5
DNA: TGCGCCAGCAGCCTTGGAGTGTCGTACGAAAAACTGTTTTTT; CDR3: CASSLGVSYEKLFF; D: NA; J: TRBJ1-4; length: 14; size: NA; V: TRBV5-1
DNA: TGCAGTGCTAGTACAGATCGGAACACTGAAGCTTTCTTT; CDR3: CSASTDRNTEAFF; D: NA; J: TRBJ1-1; length: 13; size: few; V: TRBV20-1
DNA: TGTGCCAGCAGGTGTAGGGGCACTACTGGGGCCAACGTCCTGACTTTC; CDR3: CASRCRGTTGANVLTF; D: NA; J: TRBJ2-6; length: 16; size: few; V: TRBV21-1
DNA: TGTGCCAGTACCTCTGAGGGCGGAAGAACTGGGGAGGGCTACACCTTC; CDR3: CASTSEGGRTGEGYTF; D: NA; J: TRBJ1-2; length: 16; size: NA; V: TRBV19